This T cell receptor (beta chain) was captured by sequencing in a study of blood T cell repertoires in COVID-19. About the study: Whether acute or convalescent, the COVID-19 samples came from the United States, Italy and Spain. T cells, B-cell-depleted T cells, or PBMCs supplied cDNA or gDNA.

In the original workflow: Estimation of nucleated cell counts relied on the amplification of reference gene primers. The repertoire was sequenced with immunoSEQ multiplex PCR; TCRdb's copy has only in-frame clones and lacks some. Clone size and V and J calls were adopted from that table, with D and trimming inferred from the DNA. The sample consists of about 220,000 clones, 84% of them appearing once. CDR3 size: 14 residues. The V and J ends lost 1 base and 2 bases respectively, with 5 bases between them. Germline CDR1 and CDR2: SNHLY and FYNNEI. The sample taken for sequencing was peripheral blood. V and J are TRBV2 and TRBJ2-2, with D unresolved. The origin of this receptor is a woman in her fifties or sixties who had recovered from COVID-19. CDR3 nucleotide sequence: TGTGCCAGCAGTGAAGAATTAAACACCGGGGAGCTGTTTTTT. This gives the protein CASSEELNTGELFF.